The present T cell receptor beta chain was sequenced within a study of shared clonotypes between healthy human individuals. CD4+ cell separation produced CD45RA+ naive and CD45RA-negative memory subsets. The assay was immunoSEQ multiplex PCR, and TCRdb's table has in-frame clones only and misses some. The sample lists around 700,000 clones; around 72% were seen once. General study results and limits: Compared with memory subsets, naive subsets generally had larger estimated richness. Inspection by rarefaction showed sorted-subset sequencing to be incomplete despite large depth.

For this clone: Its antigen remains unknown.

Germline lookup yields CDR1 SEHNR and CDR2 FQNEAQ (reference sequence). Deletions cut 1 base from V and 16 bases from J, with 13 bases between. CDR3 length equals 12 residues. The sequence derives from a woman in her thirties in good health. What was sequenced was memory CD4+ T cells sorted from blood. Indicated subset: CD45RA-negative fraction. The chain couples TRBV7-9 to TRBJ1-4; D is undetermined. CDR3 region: CASSLDWQDQFF. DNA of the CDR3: TGTGCCAGCAGCTTAGACTGGCAGGATCAGTTTTTT. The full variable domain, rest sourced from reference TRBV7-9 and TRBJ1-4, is DTGVSQNPRHKITKRGQNVTFRCDPISEHNRLYWYRQTLGQGPEFLTYFQNEAQLEKSRLLSDRFSAERPKGSFSTLEIQRTEQGDSAMYLCASSLDWQDQFFGSGTQLSVL.